This is a list of T cell receptor beta chains from one sample in a study of CD8+ T cells in alopecia areata. Profiling relied on immunoSEQ multiplex PCR, and the TCRdb table lists in-frame clones only, not all of them. Altogether about 140,000 clones are present, more than 85% being singletons, with the ten largest covering less than 15%. The sample was CD8+ T cells sorted from blood, taken at week 4, from a patient treated with tofacitinib. The receptors shown here come from a human donor with alopecia areata. The CDR3 runs from the conserved cysteine through the conserved F or W. A D gene is named only where the DNA matches it firmly. Some rows mark clone size as missing; the rest say once, few, many or name a class of expanded clone.

clone size	V gene	D gene	J gene	CDR3 DNA	CDR3 protein
once	TRBV4-1	NA	TRBJ2-1	TGCGCCAGCAGCCAAGAAGGATCGGGCCTGAAAGGTATCCATGAGCAGTTCTTC	CASSQEGSGLKGIHEQFF
NA	TRBV29-1	TRBD1	TRBJ2-5	TGCAGCGTTGACGACGGGACAGGGCAAGAGACCCAGTACTTC	CSVDDGTGQETQYF
NA	TRBV7-3	TRBD1	TRBJ2-7	TGTGCCAGCAGCCCCTGGACAGGGGGCGAGCAGTACTTC	CASSPWTGGEQYF
NA	TRBV10-3	TRBD2	TRBJ2-1	TGTGCCATCAGTGAGTCACTAGCGGACAATGAGCAGTTCTTC	CAISESLADNEQFF
NA	TRBV19	TRBD1	TRBJ2-1	TGTGCCAGTAGCCCTCAGGGGGATTCCTACAATGAGCAGTTCTTC	CASSPQGDSYNEQFF
NA	TRBV29-1	NA	TRBJ2-7	TGCAGCGTTGAAGAGCGGGCCTACGAGCAGTACTTC	CSVEERAYEQYF
NA	TRBV7-9	NA	TRBJ1-1	TGTGCCAGCAGCGCCGACAGTAAGACTGAAGCTTTCTTT	CASSADSKTEAFF
NA	TRBV9	NA	TRBJ2-7	TGTGCCAGCAGCGATGTTATCTCTACGGAGCAGTACTTC	CASSDVISTEQYF
NA	TRBV11-2	TRBD1	TRBJ2-7	TGTGCCAGCAGCTTCGGGACAGAACTCCCCTACGAGCAGTACTTC	CASSFGTELPYEQYF
NA	TRBV29-1	TRBD1	TRBJ1-2	TGCAGCGTAGGACAGGGGGACTATGGCTACACCTTC	CSVGQGDYGYTF
many	TRBV7-2	NA	TRBJ1-5	TGTGCCAGCAGCGGATTAGAGAGGAGCAATCAGCCCCAGCATTTT	CASSGLERSNQPQHF
NA	TRBV5-4	TRBD2	TRBJ2-1	TGTGCCGCGCAAGCCGGGACTAGCGACTACAATGAGCAGTTCTTC	CAAQAGTSDYNEQFF
NA	TRBV11-2	NA	TRBJ2-1	TGTGCCAGCAGCTTAGATAGTGGCTACAATGAGCAGTTCTTC	CASSLDSGYNEQFF
NA	TRBV29-1	TRBD1	TRBJ1-1	TGCAGCGTTCCCAACCCCGAGACAGGGGGGTATCCTGAAGCTTTCTTT	CSVPNPETGGYPEAFF
NA	TRBV18	TRBD2	TRBJ2-1	TGTGCCAGCTCACCACCCCTAGCGGGGGGGAATGAGCAGTTCTTC	CASSPPLAGGNEQFF